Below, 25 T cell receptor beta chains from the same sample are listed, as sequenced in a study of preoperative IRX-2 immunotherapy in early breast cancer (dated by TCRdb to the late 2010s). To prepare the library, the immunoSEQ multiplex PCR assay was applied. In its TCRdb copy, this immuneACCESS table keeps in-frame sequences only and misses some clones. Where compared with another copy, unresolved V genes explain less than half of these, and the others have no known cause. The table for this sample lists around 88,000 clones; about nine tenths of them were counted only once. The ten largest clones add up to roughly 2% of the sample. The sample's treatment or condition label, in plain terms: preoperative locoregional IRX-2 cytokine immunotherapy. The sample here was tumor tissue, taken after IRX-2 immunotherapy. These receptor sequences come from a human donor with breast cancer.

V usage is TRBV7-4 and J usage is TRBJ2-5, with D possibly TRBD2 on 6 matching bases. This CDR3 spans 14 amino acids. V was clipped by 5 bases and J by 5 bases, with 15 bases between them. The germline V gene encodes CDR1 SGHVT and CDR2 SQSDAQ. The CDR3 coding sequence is TGTGCCAGCAGCCCTTTAACACTAGCTGAGACCCAGTACTTC. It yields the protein CASSPLTLAETQYF.

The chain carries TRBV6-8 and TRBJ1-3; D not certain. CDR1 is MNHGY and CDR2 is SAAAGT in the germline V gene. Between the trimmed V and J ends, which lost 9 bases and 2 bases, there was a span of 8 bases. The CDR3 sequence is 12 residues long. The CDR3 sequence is CASRRTGNTIYF. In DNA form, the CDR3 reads TGTGCCAGTCGGAGAACTGGAAACACCATATATTTT.

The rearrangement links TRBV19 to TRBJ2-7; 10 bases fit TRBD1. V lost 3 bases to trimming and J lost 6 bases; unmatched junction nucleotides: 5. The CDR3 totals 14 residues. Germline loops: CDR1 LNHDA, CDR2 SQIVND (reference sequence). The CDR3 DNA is TGTGCCAGTAGTATTCCCGGGACAGGGGCCGAGCAGTACTTC. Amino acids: CASSIPGTGAEQYF.

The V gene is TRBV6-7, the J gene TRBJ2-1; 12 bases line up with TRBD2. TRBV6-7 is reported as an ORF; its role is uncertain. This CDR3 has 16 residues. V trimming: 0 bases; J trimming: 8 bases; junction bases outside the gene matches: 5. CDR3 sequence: CASSYSASGRGDEQFF. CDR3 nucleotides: TGTGCCAGCAGTTACTCCGCTAGCGGGAGGGGAGATGAGCAGTTCTTC.

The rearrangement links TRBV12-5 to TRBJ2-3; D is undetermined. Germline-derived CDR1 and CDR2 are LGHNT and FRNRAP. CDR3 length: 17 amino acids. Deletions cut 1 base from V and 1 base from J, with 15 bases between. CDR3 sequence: CASGLGVLPGRTDTQYF. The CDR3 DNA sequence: TGTGCTAGTGGTTTGGGCGTCCTCCCGGGCCGCACAGATACGCAGTATTTT.

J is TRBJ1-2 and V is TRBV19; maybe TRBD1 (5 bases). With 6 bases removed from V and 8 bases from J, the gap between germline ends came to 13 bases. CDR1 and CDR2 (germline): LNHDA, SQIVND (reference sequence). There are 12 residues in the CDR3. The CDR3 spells CASSAGLGGYTF. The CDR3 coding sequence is TGTGCCAGTAGCGCAGGGCTGGGGGGCTACACCTTC.

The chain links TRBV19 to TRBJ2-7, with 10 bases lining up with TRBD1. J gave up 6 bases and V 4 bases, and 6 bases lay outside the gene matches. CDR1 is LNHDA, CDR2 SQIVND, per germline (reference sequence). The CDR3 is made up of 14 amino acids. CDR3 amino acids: CASSTPGQGIEQYF. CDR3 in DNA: TGTGCCAGTAGTACGCCGGGACAGGGGATCGAGCAGTACTTC.

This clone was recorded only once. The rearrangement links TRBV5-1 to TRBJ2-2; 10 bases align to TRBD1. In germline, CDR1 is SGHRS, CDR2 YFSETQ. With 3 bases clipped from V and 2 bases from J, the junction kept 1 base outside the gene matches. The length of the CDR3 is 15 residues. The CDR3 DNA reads TGCGCCAGCAGCTCGACAGGGGGCAACACCGGGGAGCTGTTTTTT. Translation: CASSSTGGNTGELFF.

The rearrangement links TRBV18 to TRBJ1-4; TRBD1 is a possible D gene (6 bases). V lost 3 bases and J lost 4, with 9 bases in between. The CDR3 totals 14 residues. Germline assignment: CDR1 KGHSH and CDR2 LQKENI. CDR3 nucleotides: TGTGCCAGCTCACCCCGAGGGGGTAATGAAAAACTGTTTTTT. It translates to CASSPRGGNEKLFF.

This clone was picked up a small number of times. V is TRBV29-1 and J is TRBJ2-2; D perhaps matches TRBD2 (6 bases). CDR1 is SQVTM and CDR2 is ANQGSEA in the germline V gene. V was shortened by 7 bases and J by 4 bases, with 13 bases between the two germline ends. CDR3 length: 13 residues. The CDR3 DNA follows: TGCAGCGGGAGGGGATTGCTCACCGGGGAGCTGTTTTTT. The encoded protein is CSGRGLLTGELFF.

CDR3 region: CASSWGTSGRFEQYF. The CDR3, as DNA: TGCGCCAGCAGCTGGGGGACTAGCGGGAGGTTCGAGCAGTACTTC. The V gene is TRBV5-1, the J gene TRBJ2-7, with 15 bases aligning to TRBD2. Germline values: CDR1 SGHRS, CDR2 YFSETQ. The CDR3 totals 15 residues. V was clipped by 3 bases and J by 6 bases; unmatched bases: 4.

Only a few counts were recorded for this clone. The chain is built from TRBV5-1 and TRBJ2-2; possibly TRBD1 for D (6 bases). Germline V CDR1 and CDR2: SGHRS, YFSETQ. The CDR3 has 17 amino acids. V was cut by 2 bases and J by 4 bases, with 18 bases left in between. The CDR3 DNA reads TGCGCCAGCAGCTTCCAACAGGGTTTTGGGGGCACCGGGGAGCTGTTTTTT. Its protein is CASSFQQGFGGTGELFF.

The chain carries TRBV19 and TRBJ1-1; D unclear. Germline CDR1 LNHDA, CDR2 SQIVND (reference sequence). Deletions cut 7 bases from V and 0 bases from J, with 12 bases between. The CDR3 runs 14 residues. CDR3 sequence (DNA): TGTGCCAGTATCCGGGAGAGATTGAACACTGAAGCTTTCTTT. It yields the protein CASIRERLNTEAFF.

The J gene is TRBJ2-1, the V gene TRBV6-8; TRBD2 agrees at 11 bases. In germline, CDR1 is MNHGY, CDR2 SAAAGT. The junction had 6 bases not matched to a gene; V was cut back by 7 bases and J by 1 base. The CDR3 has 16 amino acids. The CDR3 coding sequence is TGTGCCAGCACCGCACTAGCGGGAGTATCCTACAATGAGCAGTTCTTC. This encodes CASTALAGVSYNEQFF.

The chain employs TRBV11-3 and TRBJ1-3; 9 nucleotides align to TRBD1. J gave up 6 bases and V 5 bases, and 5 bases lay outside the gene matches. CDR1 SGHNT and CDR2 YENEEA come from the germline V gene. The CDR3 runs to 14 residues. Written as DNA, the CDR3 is TGTGCCAGCAGCCCGGGACAGGGTTTAAACACCATATATTTT. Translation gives CASSPGQGLNTIYF.

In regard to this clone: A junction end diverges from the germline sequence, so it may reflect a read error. The CDR3 region is CASSLGGQGNAEAFF. As DNA, the CDR3 is TGCGCCAGCAGCTTGGGAGGACAGGGGAACGCTGAAGCTTTCTTT. The rearrangement joins TRBV5-1 to TRBJ1-1; TRBD1 matches 9 bases. The CDR3 runs to 15 residues. Germline V gene sequence: CDR1 SGHRS, CDR2 YFSETQ.

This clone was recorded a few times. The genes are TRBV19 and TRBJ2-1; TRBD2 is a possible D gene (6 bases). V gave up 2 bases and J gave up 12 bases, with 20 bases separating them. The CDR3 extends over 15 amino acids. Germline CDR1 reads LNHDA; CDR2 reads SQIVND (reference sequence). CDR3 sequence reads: CASSIQTSGSGTQFF. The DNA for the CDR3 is TGTGCCAGTAGTATACAGACTAGTGGGAGCGGTACGCAGTTCTTC.

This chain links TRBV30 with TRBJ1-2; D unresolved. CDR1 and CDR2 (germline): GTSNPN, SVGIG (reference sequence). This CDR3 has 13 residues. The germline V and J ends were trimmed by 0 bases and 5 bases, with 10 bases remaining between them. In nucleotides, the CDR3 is TGTGCCTGGAGTGTAGCCTCCCATTATGGCTACACCTTC. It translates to CAWSVASHYGYTF. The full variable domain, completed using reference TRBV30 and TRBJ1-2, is SQTIHQWPATLVQPVGSPLSLECTVEGTSNPNLYWYRQAAGRGLQLLFYSVGIGQISSEVPQNLSASRPQDRQFILSSKKLLLSDSGFYLCAWSVASHYGYTFGSGTRLTVV.

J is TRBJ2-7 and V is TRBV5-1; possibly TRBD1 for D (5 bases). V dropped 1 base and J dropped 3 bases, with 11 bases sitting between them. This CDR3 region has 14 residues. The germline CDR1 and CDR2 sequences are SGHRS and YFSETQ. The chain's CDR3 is CASSLRQGNYEQYF. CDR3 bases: TGCGCCAGCAGCTTGAGGCAGGGAAACTACGAGCAGTACTTC.

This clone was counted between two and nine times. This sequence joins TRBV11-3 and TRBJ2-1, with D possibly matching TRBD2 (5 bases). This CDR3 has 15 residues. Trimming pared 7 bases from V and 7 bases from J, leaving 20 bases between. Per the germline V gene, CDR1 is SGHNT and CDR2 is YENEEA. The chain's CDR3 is CASNIRGGLTNEQFF. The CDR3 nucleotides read TGTGCCAGCAACATCCGCGGCGGACTTACGAATGAGCAGTTCTTC.

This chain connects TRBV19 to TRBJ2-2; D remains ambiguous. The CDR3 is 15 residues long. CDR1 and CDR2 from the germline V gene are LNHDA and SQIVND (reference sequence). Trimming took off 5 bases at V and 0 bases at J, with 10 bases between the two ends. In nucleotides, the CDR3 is TGTGCCAGTAGTTGGAGAAACACGAACACCGGGGAGCTGTTTTTT. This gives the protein CASSWRNTNTGELFF.

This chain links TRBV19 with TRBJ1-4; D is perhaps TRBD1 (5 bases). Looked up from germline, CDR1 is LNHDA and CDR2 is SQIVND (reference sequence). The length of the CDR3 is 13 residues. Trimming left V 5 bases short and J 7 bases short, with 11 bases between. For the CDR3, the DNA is TGTGCCAGTAGTTCCGAGGGACGTGAAAAACTGTTTTTT. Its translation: CASSSEGREKLFF.

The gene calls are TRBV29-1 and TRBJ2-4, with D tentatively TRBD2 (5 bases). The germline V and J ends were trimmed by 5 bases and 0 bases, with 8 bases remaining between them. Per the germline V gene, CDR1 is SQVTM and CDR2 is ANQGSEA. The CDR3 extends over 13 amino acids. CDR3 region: CSVCGLAKNIQYF. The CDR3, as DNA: TGCAGCGTTTGCGGACTAGCCAAAAACATTCAGTACTTC.

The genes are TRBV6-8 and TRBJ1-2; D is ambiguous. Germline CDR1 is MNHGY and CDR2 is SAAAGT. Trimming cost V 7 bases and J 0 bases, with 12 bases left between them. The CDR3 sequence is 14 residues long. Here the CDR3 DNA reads TGTGCCAGCATGAGGGCCCCGCCTAACTATGGCTACACCTTC. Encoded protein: CASMRAPPNYGYTF.

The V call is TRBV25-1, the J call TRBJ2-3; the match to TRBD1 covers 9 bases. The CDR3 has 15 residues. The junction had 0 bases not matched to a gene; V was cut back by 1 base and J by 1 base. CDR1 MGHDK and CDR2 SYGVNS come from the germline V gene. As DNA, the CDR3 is TGTGCCAGCAGTGAATGGACAGGGGGCACAGATACGCAGTATTTT. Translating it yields CASSEWTGGTDTQYF.